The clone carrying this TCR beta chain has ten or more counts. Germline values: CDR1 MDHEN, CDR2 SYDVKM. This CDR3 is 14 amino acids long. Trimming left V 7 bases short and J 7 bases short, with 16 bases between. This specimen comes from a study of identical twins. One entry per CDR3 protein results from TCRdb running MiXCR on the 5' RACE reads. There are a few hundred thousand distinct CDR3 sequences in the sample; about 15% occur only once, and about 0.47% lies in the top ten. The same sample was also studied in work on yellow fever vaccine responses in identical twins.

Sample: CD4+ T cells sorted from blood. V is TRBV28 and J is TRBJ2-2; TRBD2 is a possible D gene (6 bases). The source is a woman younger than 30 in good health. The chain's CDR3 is CASIAGQQSGELFF. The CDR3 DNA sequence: TGTGCCAGCATTGCGGGGCAACAGAGCGGGGAGCTGTTTTTT.